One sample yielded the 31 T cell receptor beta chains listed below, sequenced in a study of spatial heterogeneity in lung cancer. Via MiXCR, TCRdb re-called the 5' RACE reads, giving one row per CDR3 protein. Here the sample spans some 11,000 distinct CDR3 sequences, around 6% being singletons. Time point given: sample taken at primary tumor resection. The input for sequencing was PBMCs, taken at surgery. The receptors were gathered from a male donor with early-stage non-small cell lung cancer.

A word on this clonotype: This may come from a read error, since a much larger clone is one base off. The CDR3, as DNA: TGTGTCAGCAGCTCGAGCTCCTACGAGCAGTACTTC. Translated: CVSSSSSYEQYF. The chain links TRBV5-4 to TRBJ2-7; D remains unclear. CDR3 size: 12 residues. Germline values: CDR1 SGHNT, CDR2 YYREEE (reference sequence).

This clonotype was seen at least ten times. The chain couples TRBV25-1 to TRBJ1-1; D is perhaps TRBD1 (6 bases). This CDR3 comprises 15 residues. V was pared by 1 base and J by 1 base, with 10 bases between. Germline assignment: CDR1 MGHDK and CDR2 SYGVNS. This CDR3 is CASSELGTPNTEAFF. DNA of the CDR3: TGTGCCAGCAGTGAATTGGGGACACCGAACACTGAAGCTTTCTTT.

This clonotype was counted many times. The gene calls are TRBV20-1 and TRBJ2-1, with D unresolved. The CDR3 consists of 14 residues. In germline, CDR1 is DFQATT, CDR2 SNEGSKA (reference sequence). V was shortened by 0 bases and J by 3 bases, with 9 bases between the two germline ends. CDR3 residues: CSARDTIHYNEQFF. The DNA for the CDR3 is TGCAGTGCTAGAGATACCATCCACTACAATGAGCAGTTCTTC.

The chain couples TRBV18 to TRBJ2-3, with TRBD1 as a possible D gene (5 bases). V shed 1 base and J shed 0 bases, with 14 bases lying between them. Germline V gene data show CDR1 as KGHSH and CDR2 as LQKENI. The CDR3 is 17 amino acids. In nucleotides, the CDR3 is TGTGCCAGCTCACCACTCTTATTTGGACATAGCACAGATACGCAGTATTTT. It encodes CASSPLLFGHSTDTQYF.

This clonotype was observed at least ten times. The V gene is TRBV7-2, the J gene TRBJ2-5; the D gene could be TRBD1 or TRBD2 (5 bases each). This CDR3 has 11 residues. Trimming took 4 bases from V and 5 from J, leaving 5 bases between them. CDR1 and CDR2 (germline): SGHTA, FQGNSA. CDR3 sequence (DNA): TGTGCCAGCAGCTGGGGGGAGACCCAGTACTTC. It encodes CASSWGETQYF.

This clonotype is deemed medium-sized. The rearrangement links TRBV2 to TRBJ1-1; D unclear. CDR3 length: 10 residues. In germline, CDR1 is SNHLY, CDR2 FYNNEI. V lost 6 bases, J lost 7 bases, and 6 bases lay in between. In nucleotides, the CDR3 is TGTGCCAGCAGCGACTATGAAGCTTTCTTT. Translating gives CASSDYEAFF.

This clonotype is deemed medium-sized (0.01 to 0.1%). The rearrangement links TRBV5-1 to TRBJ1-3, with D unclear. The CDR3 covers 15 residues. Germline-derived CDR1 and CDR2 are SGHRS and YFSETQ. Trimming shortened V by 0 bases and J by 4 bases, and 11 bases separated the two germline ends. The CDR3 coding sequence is TGCGCCAGCAGCTTGGAACCCTATCGAGGAAACACCATATATTTT. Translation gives CASSLEPYRGNTIYF.

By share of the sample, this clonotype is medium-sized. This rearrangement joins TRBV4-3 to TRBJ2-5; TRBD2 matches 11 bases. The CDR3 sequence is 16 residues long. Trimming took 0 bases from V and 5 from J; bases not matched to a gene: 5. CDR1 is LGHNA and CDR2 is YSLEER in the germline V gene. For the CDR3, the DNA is TGCGCCAGCAGCCAAGATTTGACTAGCGGGGCCGAGACCCAGTACTTC. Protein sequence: CASSQDLTSGAETQYF.

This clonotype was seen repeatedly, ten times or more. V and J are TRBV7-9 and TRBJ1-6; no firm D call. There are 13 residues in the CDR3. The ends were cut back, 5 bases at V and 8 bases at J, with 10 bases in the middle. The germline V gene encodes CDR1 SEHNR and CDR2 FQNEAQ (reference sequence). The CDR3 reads CASSLRDHSPLHF. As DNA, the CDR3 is TGTGCCAGCAGCCTTAGGGATCATTCACCCCTCCACTTT.

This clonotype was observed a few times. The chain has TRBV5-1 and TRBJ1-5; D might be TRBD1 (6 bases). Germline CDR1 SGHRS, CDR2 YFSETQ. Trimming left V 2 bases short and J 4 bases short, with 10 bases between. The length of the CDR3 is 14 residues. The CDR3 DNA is TGCGCCAGCAGCTTACAGGGAGGGAATCAGCCCCAGCATTTT. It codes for CASSLQGGNQPQHF. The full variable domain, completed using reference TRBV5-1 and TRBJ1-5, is KAGVTQTPRYLIKTRGQQVTLSCSPISGHRSVSWYQQTPGQGLQFLFEYFSETQRNKGNFPGRFSGRQFSNSRSEMNVSTLELGDSALYLCASSLQGGNQPQHFGDGTRLSIL.

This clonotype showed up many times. CDR3: CASSPLISGNTIYF. The CDR3 coding sequence is TGTGCCAGCAGCCCCTTGATATCTGGAAACACCATATATTTT. The genes are TRBV3-1 and TRBJ1-3; the D is unclear. Per the germline V gene, CDR1 is LGHDT and CDR2 is YNNKEL (reference sequence). The CDR3 has 14 residues. V was pared by 4 bases and J by 1 base, with 8 bases between.

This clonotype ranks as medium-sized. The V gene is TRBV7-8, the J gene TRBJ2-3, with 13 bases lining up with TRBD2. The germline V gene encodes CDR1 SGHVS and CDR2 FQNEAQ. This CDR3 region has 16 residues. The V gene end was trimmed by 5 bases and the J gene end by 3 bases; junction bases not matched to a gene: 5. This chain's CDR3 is CASSAGLAGMTDTQYF. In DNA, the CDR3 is TGTGCCAGCAGCGCGGGACTAGCGGGAATGACAGATACGCAGTATTTT.

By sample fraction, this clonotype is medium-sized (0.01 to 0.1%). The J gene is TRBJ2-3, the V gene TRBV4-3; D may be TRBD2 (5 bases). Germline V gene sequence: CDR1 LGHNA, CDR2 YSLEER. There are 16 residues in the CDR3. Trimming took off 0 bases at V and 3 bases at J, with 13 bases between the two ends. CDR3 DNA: TGCGCCAGCAGCCAAGAACGGTCCGGGGTAACAGATACGCAGTATTTT. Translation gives CASSQERSGVTDTQYF.

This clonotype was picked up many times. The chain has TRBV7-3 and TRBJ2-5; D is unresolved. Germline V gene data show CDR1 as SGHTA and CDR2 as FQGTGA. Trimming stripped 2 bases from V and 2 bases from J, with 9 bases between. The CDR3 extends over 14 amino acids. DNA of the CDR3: TGTGCCAGCAGCTTATCCCCAGGACAAGAGACCCAGTACTTC. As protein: CASSLSPGQETQYF.

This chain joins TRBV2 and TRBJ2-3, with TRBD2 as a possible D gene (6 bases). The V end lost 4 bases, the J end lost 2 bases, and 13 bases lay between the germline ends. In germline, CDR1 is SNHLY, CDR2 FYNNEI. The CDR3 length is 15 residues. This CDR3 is CASSAAPGDTDTQYF. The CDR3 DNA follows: TGTGCCAGCAGTGCGGCCCCGGGGGACACAGATACGCAGTATTTT. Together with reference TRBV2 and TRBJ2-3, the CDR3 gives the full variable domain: EPEVTQTPSHQVTQMGQEVILRCVPISNHLYFYWYRQILGQKVEFLVSFYNNEISEKSEIFDDQFSVERPDGSNFTLKIRSTKLEDSAMYFCASSAAPGDTDTQYFGPGTRLTVL.

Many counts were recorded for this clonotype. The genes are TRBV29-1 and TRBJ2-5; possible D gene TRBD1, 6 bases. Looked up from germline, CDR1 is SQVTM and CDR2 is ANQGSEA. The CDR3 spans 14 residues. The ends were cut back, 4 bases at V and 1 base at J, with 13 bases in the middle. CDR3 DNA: TGCAGCGTTGTCGGGACATGGGCCCAAGAGACCCAGTACTTC. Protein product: CSVVGTWAQETQYF.

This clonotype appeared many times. This CDR3 is CASRIDQRSEQYF. CDR3 nucleotide sequence: TGTGCCAGCAGGATCGATCAACGGAGCGAGCAGTACTTC. The chain carries TRBV6-1 and TRBJ2-7; no definite D call. Germline V CDR1 and CDR2: MNHNS, SASEGT. Trimming cost V 6 bases and J 6 bases, with 15 bases left between them. The CDR3 extends over 13 amino acids.

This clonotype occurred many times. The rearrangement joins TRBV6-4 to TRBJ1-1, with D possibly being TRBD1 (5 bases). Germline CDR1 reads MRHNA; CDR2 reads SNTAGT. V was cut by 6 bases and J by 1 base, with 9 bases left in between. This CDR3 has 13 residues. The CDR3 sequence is CASSARENTEAFF. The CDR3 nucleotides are TGTGCCAGCAGCGCCAGGGAGAACACTGAAGCTTTCTTT.

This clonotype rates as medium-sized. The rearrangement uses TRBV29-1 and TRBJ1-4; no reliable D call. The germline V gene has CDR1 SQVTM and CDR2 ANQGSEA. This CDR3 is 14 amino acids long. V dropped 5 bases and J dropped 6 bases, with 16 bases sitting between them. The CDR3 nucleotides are TGCAGCGTTCGGCAGGATAGTAGAGATGAAAAACTGTTTTTT. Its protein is CSVRQDSRDEKLFF.

The CDR3 DNA is TGTGCCAGCAGTCCGAGGACTACCGCCTATAATTCACCCCTCCACTTT. This translates into CASSPRTTAYNSPLHF. V and J are TRBV6-5 and TRBJ1-6; no firm D call. Trimming stripped 5 bases from V and 2 bases from J, with 13 bases between. CDR1 and CDR2 from the germline V gene are MNHEY and SVGAGI. The CDR3 is 16 amino acids.

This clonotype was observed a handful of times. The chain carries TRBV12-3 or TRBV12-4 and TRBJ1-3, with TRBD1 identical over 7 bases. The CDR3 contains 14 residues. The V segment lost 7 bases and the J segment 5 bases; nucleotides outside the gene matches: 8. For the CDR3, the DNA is TGTGCCAGCACTCAGGACAGGACCAGAAACACCATATATTTT. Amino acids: CASTQDRTRNTIYF.

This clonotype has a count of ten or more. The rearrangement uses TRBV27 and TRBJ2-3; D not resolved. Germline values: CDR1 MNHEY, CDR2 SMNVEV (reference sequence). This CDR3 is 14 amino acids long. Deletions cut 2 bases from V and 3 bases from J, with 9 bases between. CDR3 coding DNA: TGTGCCAGCAGTTTAAGCGACGTAACAGATACGCAGTATTTT. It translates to CASSLSDVTDTQYF.

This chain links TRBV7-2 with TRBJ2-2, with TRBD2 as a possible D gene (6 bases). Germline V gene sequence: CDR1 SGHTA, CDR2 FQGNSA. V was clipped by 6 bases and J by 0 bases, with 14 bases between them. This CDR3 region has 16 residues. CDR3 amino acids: CASRPDGTANTGELFF. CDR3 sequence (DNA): TGTGCCAGCAGACCCGACGGGACTGCGAACACCGGGGAGCTGTTTTTT.

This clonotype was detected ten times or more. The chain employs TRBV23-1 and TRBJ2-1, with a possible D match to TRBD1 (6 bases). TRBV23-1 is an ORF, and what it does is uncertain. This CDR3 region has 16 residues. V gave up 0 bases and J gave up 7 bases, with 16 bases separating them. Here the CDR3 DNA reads TGCGCCAGCAGTCAATCCGACAGGTGGGGGAGAAATGAGCAGTTCTTC. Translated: CASSQSDRWGRNEQFF.

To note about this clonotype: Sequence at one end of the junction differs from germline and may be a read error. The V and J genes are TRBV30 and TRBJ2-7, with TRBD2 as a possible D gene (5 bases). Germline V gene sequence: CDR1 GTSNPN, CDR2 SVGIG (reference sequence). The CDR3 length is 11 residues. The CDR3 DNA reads TGCGCCTGGGTGGGAGCCTACGAGCAGTACTTC. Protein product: CAWVGAYEQYF.

The CDR3 DNA reads as TGTGCCACCTCCCCGGGACAGCAAGAGACCCAGTACTTC. As protein: CATSPGQQETQYF. The chain has TRBV19 and TRBJ2-5, with 7 bases matching TRBD1. The CDR3 has 13 amino acids. The trim removed 10 bases at V and 2 bases at J, leaving 7 bases unmatched. The germline V gene has CDR1 LNHDA and CDR2 SQIVND (reference sequence).

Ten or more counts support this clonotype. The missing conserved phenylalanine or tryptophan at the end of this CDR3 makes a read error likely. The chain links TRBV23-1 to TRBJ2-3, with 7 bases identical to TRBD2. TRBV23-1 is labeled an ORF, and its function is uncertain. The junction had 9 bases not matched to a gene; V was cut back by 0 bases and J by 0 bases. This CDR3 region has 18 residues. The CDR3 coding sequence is TGCGCCAGCAGTCAATCTCGCGAAGCGGGGTCTAGCACAGATACGCAGTATTTA. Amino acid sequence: CASSQSREAGSSTDTQYL.

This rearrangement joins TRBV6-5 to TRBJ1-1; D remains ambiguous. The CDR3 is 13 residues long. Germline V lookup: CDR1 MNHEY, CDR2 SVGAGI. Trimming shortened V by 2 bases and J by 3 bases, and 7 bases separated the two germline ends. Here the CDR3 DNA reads TGTGCCAGCAGTTACGGACGTTACACTGAAGCTTTCTTT. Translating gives CASSYGRYTEAFF.

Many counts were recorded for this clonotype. In DNA, the CDR3 is TGTGCCAGCAGCTTAAAGACTAGCTTCCTAGAGACCCAGTACTTC. Translating gives CASSLKTSFLETQYF. The chain carries TRBV13 and TRBJ2-5, with 7 bases aligning to TRBD2. CDR1 is PRHDT, CDR2 FYEKMQ, per germline (reference sequence). CDR3 length equals 15 residues. V shed 2 bases and J 4 bases; nucleotides not matched to a gene: 7.

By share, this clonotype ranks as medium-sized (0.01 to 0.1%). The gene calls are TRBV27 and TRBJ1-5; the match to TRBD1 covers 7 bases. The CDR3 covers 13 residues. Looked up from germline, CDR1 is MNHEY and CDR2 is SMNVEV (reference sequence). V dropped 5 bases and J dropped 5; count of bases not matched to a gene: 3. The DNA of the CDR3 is TGTGCCAGCAGTCCCGACAGGGATCAGCCCCAGCATTTT. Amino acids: CASSPDRDQPQHF.

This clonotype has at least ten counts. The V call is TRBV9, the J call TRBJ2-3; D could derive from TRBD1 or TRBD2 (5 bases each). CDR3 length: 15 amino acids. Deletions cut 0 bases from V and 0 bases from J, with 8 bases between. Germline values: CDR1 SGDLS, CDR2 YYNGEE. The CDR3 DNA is TGTGCCAGCAGCGTAGAGGGACGCAGCACAGATACGCAGTATTTT. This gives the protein CASSVEGRSTDTQYF.